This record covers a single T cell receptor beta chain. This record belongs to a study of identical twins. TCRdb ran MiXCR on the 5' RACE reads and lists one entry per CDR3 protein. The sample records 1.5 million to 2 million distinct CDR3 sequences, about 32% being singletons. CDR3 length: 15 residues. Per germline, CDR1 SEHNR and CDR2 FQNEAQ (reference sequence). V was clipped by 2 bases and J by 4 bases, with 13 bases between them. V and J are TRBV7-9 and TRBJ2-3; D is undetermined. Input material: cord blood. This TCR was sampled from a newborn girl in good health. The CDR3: CASSLNRVNSDTQYF. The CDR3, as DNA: TGTGCCAGCAGCTTAAATAGGGTCAACTCAGATACGCAGTATTTT.